These T cell receptor beta chains were read from a single sample in a study of cytomegalovirus exposure and HLA in healthy donors. This table comes from immunoSEQ multiplex PCR, and its TCRdb copy is limited to in-frame clones, with some not included. This table has tens of thousands of clones, more than 65% appearing once. Source material: PBMCs. These TCRs come from a male donor in good health and CMV-seropositive. Each CDR3 is given with its conserved first and last residue. Fields, in order: D gene, clone size, V gene, J gene, CDR3 DNA, CDR3 protein. D genes are given only for firm matches. Rows may omit the clone size; those that give it use once, few, many or a size class.

-	-	TRBV4-1	TRBJ1-5	TGCGCCAGCAGCCAGATCCAGGCAGGAGGTCAGCCCCAGCATTTT	CASSQIQAGGQPQHF
-	once	TRBV4-3	TRBJ2-7	TGCGCCAGCAGCCAAGTCCAAGACACGTACAACGAGCAGTACTTC	CASSQVQDTYNEQYF
TRBD2	-	TRBV7-8	TRBJ2-7	TGTGCCAGCAGCTCGACAGACGGGGGGTCCTACGAGCAGTACTTC	CASSSTDGGSYEQYF
TRBD2	-	TRBV9	TRBJ2-5	TGTGCCAGCAGCGTGACTAGCGGGGGCCCTCGGGAGACCCAGTACTTC	CASSVTSGGPRETQYF
-	-	TRBV6-4	TRBJ1-2	TGTGCCAGCAGTGACGTTGGGGGGGGGCGCCTTGGTTATGGCTACACCTTC	CASSDVGGGRLGYGYTF
TRBD2	-	TRBV30	TRBJ2-2	TGTGCCTGGGGGGGACTAGCGGGCTCCACCGGGGAGCTGTTTTTT	CAWGGLAGSTGELFF
TRBD1	-	TRBV28	TRBJ1-3	TGTGCCAGCAGTTTACCGGGACAGGCGTCTGGAAACACCATATATTTT	CASSLPGQASGNTIYF
-	once	TRBV7-9	TRBJ2-7	TGTGCCAGCAGCTTGACACAGAGTTTCAACGAGCAGTACTTC	CASSLTQSFNEQYF
-	-	TRBV5-1	TRBJ2-4	TGCGCCAGCAGCCTCCGACAGGGGAGGGACATTCAGTACTTC	CASSLRQGRDIQYF
-	-	TRBV2	TRBJ2-3	TGTGCCGCAAGGAGGGGGCGGGGAACAGATACGCAGTATTTT	CAARRGRGTDTQYF
-	-	TRBV18	TRBJ2-2	TGTGCCAGCTCACCACAGCCGAACACCGGGGAGCTGTTTTTT	CASSPQPNTGELFF
-	-	TRBV6-1	TRBJ1-2	TGTGCCAGCAGCCACAGGGTTTTAGGCTACACCTTC	CASSHRVLGYTF
TRBD1	-	TRBV19	TRBJ1-2	TGTGCCAGTAGAACGACCGGGACAGGGAACTATGGCTACACCTTC	CASRTTGTGNYGYTF
-	-	TRBV5-5	TRBJ2-1	TGTGCCAGCAGCTTGATGGACGACAGTCGTAAGTTCTTC	CASSLMDDSRKFF
-	-	TRBV30	TRBJ2-3	TGTGCCTGGAACGTGGGGGCGATCACAGATACGCAGTATTTT	CAWNVGAITDTQYF
-	-	TRBV6-1	TRBJ2-2	TGTGCCAGCAGTGAAGGCAGGAACACCGGGGAGCTGTTTTTT	CASSEGRNTGELFF
TRBD1	-	TRBV19	TRBJ2-7	TGTGCCAGTGGGACAGGTATTTTCTACGAGCAGTACTTC	CASGTGIFYEQYF
TRBD1	-	TRBV7-9	TRBJ2-7	TGTGCCAGCAGTTCTGCCCTCCCACCGGGACAGGGAACCCACGAGCAGTACTTC	CASSSALPPGQGTHEQYF
-	-	TRBV7-9	TRBJ2-1	TGTGCCAGCAGCCCCCCTTCCGTCGCCTACAATGAGCAGTTCTTC	CASSPPSVAYNEQFF
-	once	TRBV5-1	TRBJ2-7	TGCGCCAGCAGCTTGGGAGGTCCCGGGGTAACCTACGAGCAGTACTTC	CASSLGGPGVTYEQYF
TRBD1	-	TRBV18	TRBJ2-7	TGTGCCAGCTCACCTCGGGACAGGGTTAGTCACGAGCAGTACTTC	CASSPRDRVSHEQYF
TRBD2	-	TRBV10-1	TRBJ2-1	TGCGCCAGCAGTGCTAGCGGGACATACAATGAGCAGTTCTTC	CASSASGTYNEQFF
-	-	TRBV10-2	TRBJ1-1	TGCGCCAGCACCAGGGAAGGTGAAGCTTTCTTT	CASTREGEAFF
-	-	TRBV9	TRBJ1-2	TGTGCCAGCAGCGCAGACAGTGGTCGTGGCTACACCTTC	CASSADSGRGYTF
TRBD2	-	TRBV5-1	TRBJ2-1	TGCGCCAGCAGCTCGCCGGGACTAGGCTACAATGAGCAGTTCTTC	CASSSPGLGYNEQFF
-	-	TRBV7-8	TRBJ1-2	TGTGCCAGCAGCTTTAACAGGGATAGCGGCTACACCTTC	CASSFNRDSGYTF
TRBD2	few	TRBV7-9	TRBJ2-7	TGTGCCACAACGGGGAGGGTTTCCTACGAGCAGTACTTC	CATTGRVSYEQYF
-	-	TRBV27	TRBJ1-5	TGTGCCAGCAGTTTCCAGGGCTTAGATCAGCCCCAGCATTTT	CASSFQGLDQPQHF
TRBD2	-	TRBV7-6	TRBJ2-7	TGTGCCAGCAGCTTAGCGGGTAGCGGGGGCTACGAGCAGTACTTC	CASSLAGSGGYEQYF
-	few	TRBV7-9	TRBJ2-1	TGTGCCAGCCGGAAGCGCTCCTACAATGAGCAGTTCTTC	CASRKRSYNEQFF
-	-	TRBV15	TRBJ2-1	TGTGCCACCAGCAGCCTTCACGGGGTAAATGAGCAGTTCTTC	CATSSLHGVNEQFF
TRBD2	-	TRBV30	TRBJ2-7	TGTGCCTGGAGTGTATTGGCGGGAGGGCGCCACGAGCAGTACTTC	CAWSVLAGGRHEQYF
TRBD2	-	TRBV27	TRBJ2-5	TGTGCCAGCAGTTTAGTAGCGGGAGGGGAGACCCAGTACTTC	CASSLVAGGETQYF
-	-	TRBV5-1	TRBJ2-7	TGCGCCAGCAGCTTGGTAGGCAGCGAGTACGAGCAGTACTTC	CASSLVGSEYEQYF
-	-	TRBV11-2	TRBJ2-7	TGTGCCAGCAGCCGCAGCAGGGTCGAGCAGTACTTC	CASSRSRVEQYF
-	-	TRBV7-2	TRBJ1-5	TGTGCCAGCAGCTTCCTCGCAGGGTATGATCAGCCCCAGCATTTT	CASSFLAGYDQPQHF
TRBD1	-	TRBV6-1	TRBJ2-7	TGTGCCAGCACCGACCAACAGGGGACCTCCTACGAGCAGTACTTC	CASTDQQGTSYEQYF
-	once	TRBV6-6	TRBJ1-5	TGTGCCAGCAGTTACTCGAGCCAGGGAAACAATCAGCCCCAGCATTTT	CASSYSSQGNNQPQHF
-	-	TRBV6-4	TRBJ1-1	TGTGCCAGCAGTGATCCGGAGCCTGAAGCTTTCTTT	CASSDPEPEAFF
-	-	TRBV5-8	TRBJ2-4	TGTGCCAGCAGCCCGGGTAACATTCAGTACTTC	CASSPGNIQYF
-	-	TRBV4-3	TRBJ1-5	TGCGCCAGCAGCCAAGATCTGGGGGCGGGTAATCAGCCCCAGCATTTT	CASSQDLGAGNQPQHF
-	-	TRBV5-1	TRBJ2-3	TGCGCCAGCAGCTTGGGGGGCGCAGATACGCAGTATTTT	CASSLGGADTQYF
TRBD1	-	TRBV5-1	TRBJ2-7	TGCGCCAGCAGAGGGGGCAGTTACGAGCAGTACTTC	CASRGGSYEQYF
-	-	TRBV6-5	TRBJ2-2	TGTGCCAGCAGTTACTGGCAAAACACCGGGGAGCTGTTTTTT	CASSYWQNTGELFF
TRBD2	-	TRBV2	TRBJ2-3	TGTGCCAGCAGCGAAGACGGGGGGACCGGCACAGATACGCAGTATTTT	CASSEDGGTGTDTQYF
-	-	TRBV15	TRBJ1-1	TGTGCCACCAGCAGGGGGGGGGCAGGCACTGAAGCTTTCTTT	CATSRGGAGTEAFF